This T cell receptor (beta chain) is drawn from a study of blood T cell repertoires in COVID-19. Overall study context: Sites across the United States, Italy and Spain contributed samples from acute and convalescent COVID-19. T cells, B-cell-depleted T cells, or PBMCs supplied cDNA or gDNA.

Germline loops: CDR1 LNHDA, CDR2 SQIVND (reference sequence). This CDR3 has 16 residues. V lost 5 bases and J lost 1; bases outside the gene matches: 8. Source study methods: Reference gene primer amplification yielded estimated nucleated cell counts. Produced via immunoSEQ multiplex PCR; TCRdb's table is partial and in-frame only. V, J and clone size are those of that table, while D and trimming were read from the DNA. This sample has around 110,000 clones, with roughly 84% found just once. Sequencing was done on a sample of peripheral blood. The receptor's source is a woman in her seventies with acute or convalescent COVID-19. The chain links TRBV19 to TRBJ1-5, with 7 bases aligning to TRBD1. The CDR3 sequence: CASSRPLGQSNQPQHF. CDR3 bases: TGTGCCAGTAGTCGTCCCTTGGGACAGAGCAATCAGCCCCAGCATTTT.